Listed below are T cell receptor beta chains from one sample, sequenced in a study of blood T cell repertoires in COVID-19. Profiled with immunoSEQ multiplex PCR; TCRdb holds only in-frame clones, not every one. The data contain about 330,000 clones, almost 85% of them seen just once; the ten biggest clones take up more than 6%. Sequencing was done on a sample of peripheral blood. Receptor source: a human donor in a cohort sampled during active COVID-19. CDR3s leave out the opening cysteine and the closing phenylalanine or tryptophan. The order of the fields is V gene, CDR3 protein.

TRBV24-1 AKDAGQGYSPLH
TRBV10-3 AINPGQGFYGYT
TRBV12-5 ASGLAGSNIQY
TRBV27 ASRGGVEKLF
TRBV24-1 ATAVPNTGELF
TRBV18 ASSRDRGTEAF
TRBV2 ASSPTRSSGGQETQY
TRBV5-1 ASSLGDRGVDTQY
TRBV14 ASTLTRRTEAF
TRBV4-1 ASSQDAQEYYEQY
TRBV28 ASSLQGPYGYT
TRBV18 ASSQGQGRTEAF
TRBV6-5 ASTQMGGAHEQY
TRBV21-1 ASSSKDGTFEPSYNSPLH
TRBV7-9 ASIAGSGNTIY